The rows below give T cell receptor beta chains drawn from one sample of a study of OX40 agonist ivuxolimab in advanced cancers. Generated by immunoSEQ multiplex PCR, the TCRdb table keeps only in-frame clones and is missing some. The repertoire holds approximately 18,000 clones, with 65% to 80% as singletons. The starting material was CD4+ or CD8+ T cells sorted from blood, obtained in a trial of the OX40 agonist ivuxolimab. The receptors shown here come from an adult with an advanced solid tumor such as melanoma, head and neck, liver or kidney cancer. Each CDR3 is given without its conserved first and last residue. Expanded clones get a size class; other rows say once, few or many, or leave the size out.

V gene: TRBV27; clone size: -; CDR3 protein: ASSTRNNEQF
V gene: TRBV2; clone size: -; CDR3 protein: ASSDQYNEQF
V gene: TRBV7-9; clone size: -; CDR3 protein: ASSSPVTTPTPYNEQF
V gene: TRBV28; clone size: -; CDR3 protein: ASSLLGDTYEQY
V gene: TRBV28; clone size: -; CDR3 protein: ASSPIGPTGREQY
V gene: TRBV9; clone size: -; CDR3 protein: ASSVGGDYGYT
V gene: TRBV11-2; clone size: medium-sized; CDR3 protein: ASRVDRLNTEAF
V gene: TRBV9; clone size: -; CDR3 protein: ASSVAGGDTYEQY
V gene: TRBV27; clone size: -; CDR3 protein: ASSLAGPYNEQF
V gene: TRBV28; clone size: -; CDR3 protein: ASSTGTGEQGSYNEQF
V gene: TRBV10-1; clone size: -; CDR3 protein: ASSESGRVNTEAF
V gene: TRBV27; clone size: -; CDR3 protein: ASREGAYNEQF
V gene: TRBV7-7; clone size: -; CDR3 protein: ASSLAFTSEQF
V gene: TRBV11-2; clone size: -; CDR3 protein: ASSFQSSYGYT
V gene: TRBV28; clone size: -; CDR3 protein: ASSPDRDPTNYGYT
V gene: TRBV7-9; clone size: -; CDR3 protein: ASSLQGGGSPLH
V gene: TRBV7-8; clone size: -; CDR3 protein: ASSTKQGSYEQY
V gene: TRBV4-3; clone size: -; CDR3 protein: ASSQRGSSYEQY
V gene: TRBV7-9; clone size: -; CDR3 protein: ASSAPEPRGSNSPLH